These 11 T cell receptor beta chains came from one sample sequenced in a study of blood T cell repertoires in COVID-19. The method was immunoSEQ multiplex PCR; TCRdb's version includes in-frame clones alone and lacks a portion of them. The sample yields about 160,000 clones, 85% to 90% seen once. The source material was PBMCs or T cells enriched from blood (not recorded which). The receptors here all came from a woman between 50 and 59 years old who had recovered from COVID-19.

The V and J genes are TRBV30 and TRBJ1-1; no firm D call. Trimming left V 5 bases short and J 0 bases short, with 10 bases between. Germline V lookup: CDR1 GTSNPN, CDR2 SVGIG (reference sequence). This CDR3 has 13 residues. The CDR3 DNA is TGTGCCTGGTCCCGGGATTTGAACACTGAAGCTTTCTTT. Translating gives CAWSRDLNTEAFF.

CDR3 bases: TGCGCCAGCAGCCAAGATGGCAGCTACAATGAGCAGTTCTTC. As protein: CASSQDGSYNEQFF. J is TRBJ2-1 and V is TRBV4-1; D is unresolved. V lost 0 bases to trimming and J lost 3 bases, with 6 bases between them. The CDR3 contains 14 residues. Per germline, CDR1 MGHRA and CDR2 YSYEKL.

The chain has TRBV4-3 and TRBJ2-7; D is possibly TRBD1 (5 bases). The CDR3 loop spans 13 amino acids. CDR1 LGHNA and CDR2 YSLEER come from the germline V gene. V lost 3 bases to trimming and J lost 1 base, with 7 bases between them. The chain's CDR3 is CASSQAGSYEQYF. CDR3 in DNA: TGCGCCAGCAGCCAGGCAGGGTCCTACGAGCAGTACTTC.

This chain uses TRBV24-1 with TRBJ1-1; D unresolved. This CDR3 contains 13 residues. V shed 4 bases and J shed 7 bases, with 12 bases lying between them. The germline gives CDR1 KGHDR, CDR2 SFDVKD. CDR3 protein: CATSEAGLVEAFF. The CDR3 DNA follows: TGTGCCACCAGTGAGGCCGGGTTGGTTGAAGCTTTCTTT.

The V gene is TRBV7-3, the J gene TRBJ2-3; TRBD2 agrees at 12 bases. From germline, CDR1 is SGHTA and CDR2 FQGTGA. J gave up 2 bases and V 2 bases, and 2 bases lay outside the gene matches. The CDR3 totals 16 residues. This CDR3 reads CASSLRLAGDTDTQYF. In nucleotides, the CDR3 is TGTGCCAGCAGCTTACGACTAGCGGGGGACACAGATACGCAGTATTTT.

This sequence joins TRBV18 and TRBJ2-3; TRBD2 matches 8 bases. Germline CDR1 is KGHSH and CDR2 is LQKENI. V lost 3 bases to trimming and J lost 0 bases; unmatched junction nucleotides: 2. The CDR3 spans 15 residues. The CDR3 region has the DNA TGTGCCAGCTCACCTCGGGGGGGGAGCACAGATACGCAGTATTTT. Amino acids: CASSPRGGSTDTQYF.

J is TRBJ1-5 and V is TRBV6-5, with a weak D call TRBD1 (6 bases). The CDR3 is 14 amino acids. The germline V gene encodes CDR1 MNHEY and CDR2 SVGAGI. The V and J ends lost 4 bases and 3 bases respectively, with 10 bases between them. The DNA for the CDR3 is TGTGCCAGCAGTTCCCGGGACACCAATCAGCCCCAGCATTTT. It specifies CASSSRDTNQPQHF.

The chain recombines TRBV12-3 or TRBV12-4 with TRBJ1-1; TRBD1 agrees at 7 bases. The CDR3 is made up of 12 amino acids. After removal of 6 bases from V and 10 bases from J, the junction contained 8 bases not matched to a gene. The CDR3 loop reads CASRRRQGRAFF. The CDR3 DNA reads TGTGCCAGCAGGCGAAGACAGGGAAGAGCTTTCTTT.

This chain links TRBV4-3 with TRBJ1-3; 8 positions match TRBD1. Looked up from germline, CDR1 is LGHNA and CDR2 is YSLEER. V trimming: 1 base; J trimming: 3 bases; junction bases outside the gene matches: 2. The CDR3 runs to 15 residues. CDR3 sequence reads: CASSQGQGNGNTIYF. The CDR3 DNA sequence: TGCGCCAGCAGCCAAGGACAGGGGAATGGAAACACCATATATTTT.

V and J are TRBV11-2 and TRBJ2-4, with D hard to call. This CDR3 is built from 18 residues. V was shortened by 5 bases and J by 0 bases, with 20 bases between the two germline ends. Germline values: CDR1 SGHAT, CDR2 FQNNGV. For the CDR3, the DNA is TGTGCCAGCAGCCACCCCCTTAGATTTCAACTAGCCAAAAACATTCAGTACTTC. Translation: CASSHPLRFQLAKNIQYF.

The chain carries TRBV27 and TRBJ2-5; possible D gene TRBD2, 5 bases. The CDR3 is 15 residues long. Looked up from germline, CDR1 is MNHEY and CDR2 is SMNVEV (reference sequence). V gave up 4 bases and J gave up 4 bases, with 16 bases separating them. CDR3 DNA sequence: TGTGCCAGCAGTTCGCCGTCGGACTGGAGAGAGACCCAGTACTTC. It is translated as CASSSPSDWRETQYF.